One TCR beta chain is described in this entry. Its specificity is unknown. This record belongs to a study of cytomegalovirus exposure and HLA in healthy donors. Study context: Counted in an early data release were about 80 million unique TCRs from HLA-typed donors. Findings of the study overall: Being productive about 87% or about 30% of the time was typical of most TCR beta V segments in an earlier analysis. In a later analysis, productive TCRs from donors in an Asian-associated ancestry cluster reportedly carried fewer N-insertions than the cohort mean.

V lost 0 bases, J lost 2 bases, and 13 bases stayed unmatched. This CDR3 is 19 amino acids long. CDR1 is SNHLY and CDR2 is FYNNEI in the germline V gene. The primer mix had 60 Vbeta and 13 Jbeta primers. Clones were read by immunoSEQ multiplex PCR, and TCRdb kept only the in-frame ones, dropping some. The sample consists of roughly 80,000 clones, more than 50% of them appearing once. The V gene is TRBV2, the J gene TRBJ2-1, with 7 bases that match TRBD1. The clonotype was recovered from a male donor in good health and CMV-seropositive. The sample taken for sequencing was PBMCs. The CDR3 protein is CASSEAHLFGTETYNEQFF. The CDR3 DNA follows: TGTGCCAGCAGTGAAGCCCACCTTTTCGGGACAGAGACCTACAATGAGCAGTTCTTC.